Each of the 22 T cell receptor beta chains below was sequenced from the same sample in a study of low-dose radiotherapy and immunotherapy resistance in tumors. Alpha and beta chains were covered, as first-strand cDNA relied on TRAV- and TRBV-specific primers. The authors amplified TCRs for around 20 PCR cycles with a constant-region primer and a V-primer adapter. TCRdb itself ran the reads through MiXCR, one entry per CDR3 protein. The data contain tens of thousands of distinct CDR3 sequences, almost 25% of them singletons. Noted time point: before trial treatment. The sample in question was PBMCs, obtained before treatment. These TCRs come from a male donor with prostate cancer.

The CDR3 nucleotides are TGTGCCAGCAACCGGGGTGGGGTGAGCTCCTACGAGCAGTACTTC. Residues: CASNRGGVSSYEQYF. The chain combines TRBV3-1 with TRBJ2-7, with D maybe TRBD2 (5 bases). The CDR3 totals 15 residues. Germline assignment: CDR1 LGHDT and CDR2 YNNKEL (reference sequence). The V gene lost 7 bases and the J gene lost 0 bases, with 16 bases spanning the gap.

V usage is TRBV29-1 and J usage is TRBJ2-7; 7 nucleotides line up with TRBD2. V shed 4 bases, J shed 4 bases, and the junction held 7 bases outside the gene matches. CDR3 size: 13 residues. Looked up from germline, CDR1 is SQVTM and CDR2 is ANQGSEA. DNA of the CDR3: TGCAGCGTTGGAGCGGGACGCAATTACGAGCAGTACTTC. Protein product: CSVGAGRNYEQYF.

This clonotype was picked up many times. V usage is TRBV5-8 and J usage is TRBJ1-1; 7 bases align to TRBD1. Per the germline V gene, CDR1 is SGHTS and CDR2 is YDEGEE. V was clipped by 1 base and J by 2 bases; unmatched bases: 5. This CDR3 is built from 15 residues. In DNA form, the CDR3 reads TGTGCCAGCAGCTTGTCCGGGACAGTAAACACTGAAGCTTTCTTT. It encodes CASSLSGTVNTEAFF. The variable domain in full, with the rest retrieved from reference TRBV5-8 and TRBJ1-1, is EAGVTQSPTHLIKTRGQQATLRCSPISGHTSVYWYQQALGLGLQFLLWYDEGEERNRGNFPPRFSGRQFPNYSSELNVNALELEDSALYLCASSLSGTVNTEAFFGQGTRLTVV.

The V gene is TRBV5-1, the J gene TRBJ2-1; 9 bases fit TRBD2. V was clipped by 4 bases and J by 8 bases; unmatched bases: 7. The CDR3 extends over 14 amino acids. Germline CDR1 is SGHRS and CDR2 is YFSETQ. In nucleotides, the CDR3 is TGCGCCAGCAGCAACGGACTAGCGCGGGATGAGCAGTTCTTC. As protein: CASSNGLARDEQFF. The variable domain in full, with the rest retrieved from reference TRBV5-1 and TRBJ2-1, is KAGVTQTPRYLIKTRGQQVTLSCSPISGHRSVSWYQQTPGQGLQFLFEYFSETQRNKGNFPGRFSGRQFSNSRSEMNVSTLELGDSALYLCASSNGLARDEQFFGPGTRLTVL.

In DNA, the CDR3 is TGTGCCACCAGCGTAAGCCTTATAGAGCAGTTCTTC. This encodes CATSVSLIEQFF. The chain is built from TRBV15 and TRBJ2-1; D not certain. CDR3 length equals 12 residues. The germline V and J ends were trimmed by 5 bases and 10 bases, with 12 bases remaining between them. Germline V CDR1 and CDR2: LNHNV, YYDKDF (reference sequence).

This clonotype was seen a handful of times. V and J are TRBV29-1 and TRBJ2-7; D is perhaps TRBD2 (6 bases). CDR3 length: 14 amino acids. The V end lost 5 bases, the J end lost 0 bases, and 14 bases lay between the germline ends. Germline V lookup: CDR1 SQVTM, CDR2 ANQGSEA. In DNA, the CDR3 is TGCAGCGTTCGCTTGCGGGATCTCTCCTACGAGCAGTACTTC. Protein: CSVRLRDLSYEQYF.

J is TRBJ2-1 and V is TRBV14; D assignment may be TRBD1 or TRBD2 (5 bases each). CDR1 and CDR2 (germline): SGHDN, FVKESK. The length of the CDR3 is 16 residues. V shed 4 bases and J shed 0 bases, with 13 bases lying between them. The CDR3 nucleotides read TGTGCCAGCAGCCGATCGGGGACGAGCTCCTACAATGAGCAGTTCTTC. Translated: CASSRSGTSSYNEQFF.

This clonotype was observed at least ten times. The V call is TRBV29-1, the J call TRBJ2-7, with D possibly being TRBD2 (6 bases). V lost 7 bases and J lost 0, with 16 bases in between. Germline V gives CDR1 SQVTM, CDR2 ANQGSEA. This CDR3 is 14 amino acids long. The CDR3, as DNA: TGCAGCGCCCTTATGCTCGGGAGCTCCTACGAGCAGTACTTC. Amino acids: CSALMLGSSYEQYF.

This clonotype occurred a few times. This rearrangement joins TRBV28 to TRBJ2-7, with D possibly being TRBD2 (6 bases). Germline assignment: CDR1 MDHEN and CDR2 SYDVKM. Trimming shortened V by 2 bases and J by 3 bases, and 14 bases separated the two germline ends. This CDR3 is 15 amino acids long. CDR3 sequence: CASSLDGGNVYEQYF. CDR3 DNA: TGTGCCAGCAGTTTAGATGGGGGGAACGTCTACGAGCAGTACTTC.

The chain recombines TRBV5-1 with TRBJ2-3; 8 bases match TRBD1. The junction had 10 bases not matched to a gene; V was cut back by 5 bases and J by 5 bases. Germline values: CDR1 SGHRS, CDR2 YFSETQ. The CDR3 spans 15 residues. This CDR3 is CASRSGTGSVDTQYF. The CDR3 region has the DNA TGCGCCAGCAGGTCCGGGACAGGTTCAGTAGATACGCAGTATTTT.

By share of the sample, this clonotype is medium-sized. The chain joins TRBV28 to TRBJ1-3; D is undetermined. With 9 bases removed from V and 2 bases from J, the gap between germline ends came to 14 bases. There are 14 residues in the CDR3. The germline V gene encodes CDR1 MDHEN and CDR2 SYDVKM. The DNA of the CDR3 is TGTGCCAGTGGGCTTTCGAGGGCTGGAAACACCATATATTTT. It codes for CASGLSRAGNTIYF.

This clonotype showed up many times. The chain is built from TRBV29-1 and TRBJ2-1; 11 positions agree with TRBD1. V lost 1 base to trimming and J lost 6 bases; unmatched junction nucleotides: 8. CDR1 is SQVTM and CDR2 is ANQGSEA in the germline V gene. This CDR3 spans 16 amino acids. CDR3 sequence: CSVEGSGTGGFNEQFF. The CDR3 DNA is TGCAGCGTTGAAGGGTCCGGGACAGGGGGTTTCAATGAGCAGTTCTTC.

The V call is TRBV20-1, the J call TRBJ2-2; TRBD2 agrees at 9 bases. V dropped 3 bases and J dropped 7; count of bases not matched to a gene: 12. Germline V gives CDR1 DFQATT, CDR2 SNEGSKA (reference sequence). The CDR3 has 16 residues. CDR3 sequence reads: CSASLSSGTVGGELFF. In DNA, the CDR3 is TGCAGTGCTAGTTTGTCTAGCGGGACCGTTGGCGGGGAGCTGTTTTTT.

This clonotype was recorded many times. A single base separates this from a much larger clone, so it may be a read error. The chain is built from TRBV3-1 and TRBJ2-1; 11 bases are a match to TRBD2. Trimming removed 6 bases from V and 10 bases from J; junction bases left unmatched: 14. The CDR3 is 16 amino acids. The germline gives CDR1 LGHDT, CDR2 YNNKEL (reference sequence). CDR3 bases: TGTGCCAGCAGTCAAATCCTATTAGCTAGCGGGGGGGAGCAGTTCTTC. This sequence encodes CASSQILLASGGEQFF.

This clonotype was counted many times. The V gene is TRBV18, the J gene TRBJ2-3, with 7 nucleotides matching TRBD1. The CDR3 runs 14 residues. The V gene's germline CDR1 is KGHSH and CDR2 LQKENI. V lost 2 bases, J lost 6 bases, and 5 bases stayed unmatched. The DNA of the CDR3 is TGTGCCAGCTCACCAACGACAGGGACGGATACGCAGTATTTT. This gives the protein CASSPTTGTDTQYF.

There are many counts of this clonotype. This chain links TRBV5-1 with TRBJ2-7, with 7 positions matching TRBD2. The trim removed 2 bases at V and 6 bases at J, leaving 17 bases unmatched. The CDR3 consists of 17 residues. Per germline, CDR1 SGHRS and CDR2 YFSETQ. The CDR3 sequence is CASSFSPPGTPGGEQYF. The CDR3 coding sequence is TGCGCCAGCAGCTTCTCACCCCCCGGGACTCCGGGAGGCGAGCAGTACTTC.

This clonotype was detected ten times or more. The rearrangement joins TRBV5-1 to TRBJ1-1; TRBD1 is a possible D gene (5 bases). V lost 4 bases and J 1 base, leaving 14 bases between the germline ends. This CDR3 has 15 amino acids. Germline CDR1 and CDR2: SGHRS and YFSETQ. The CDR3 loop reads CASSPRWGGNTEAFF. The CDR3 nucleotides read TGCGCCAGCAGCCCGCGGTGGGGCGGGAACACTGAAGCTTTCTTT. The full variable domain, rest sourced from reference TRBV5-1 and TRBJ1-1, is KAGVTQTPRYLIKTRGQQVTLSCSPISGHRSVSWYQQTPGQGLQFLFEYFSETQRNKGNFPGRFSGRQFSNSRSEMNVSTLELGDSALYLCASSPRWGGNTEAFFGQGTRLTVV.

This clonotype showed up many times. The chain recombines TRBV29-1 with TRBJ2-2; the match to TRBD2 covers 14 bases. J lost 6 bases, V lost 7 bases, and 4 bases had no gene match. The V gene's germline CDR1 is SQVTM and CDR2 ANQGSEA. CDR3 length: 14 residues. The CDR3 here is CSGGTSGGSGELFF. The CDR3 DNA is TGCAGCGGGGGGACTAGCGGGGGCTCCGGGGAGCTGTTTTTT.

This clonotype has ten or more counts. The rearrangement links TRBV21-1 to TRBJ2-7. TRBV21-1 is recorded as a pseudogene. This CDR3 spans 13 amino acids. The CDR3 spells CASTVDSSYEQYF. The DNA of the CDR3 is TGTGCCAGCACCGTTGACAGCTCCTACGAGCAGTACTTC.

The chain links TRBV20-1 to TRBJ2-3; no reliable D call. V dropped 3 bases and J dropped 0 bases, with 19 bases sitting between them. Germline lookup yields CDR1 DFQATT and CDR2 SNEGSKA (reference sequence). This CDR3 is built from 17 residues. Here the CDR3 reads CSARDPWRSASTDTQYF. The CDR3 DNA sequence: TGCAGTGCTAGGGATCCCTGGCGGAGCGCTAGCACAGATACGCAGTATTTT.

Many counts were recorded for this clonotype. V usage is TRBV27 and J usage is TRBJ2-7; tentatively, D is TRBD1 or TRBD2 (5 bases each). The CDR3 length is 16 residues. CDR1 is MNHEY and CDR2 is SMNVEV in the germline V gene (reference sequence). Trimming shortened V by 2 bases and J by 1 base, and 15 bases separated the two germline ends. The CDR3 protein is CASSLVPGRLSYEQYF. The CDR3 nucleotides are TGTGCCAGCAGTTTAGTGCCGGGGCGCCTTTCCTACGAGCAGTACTTC.

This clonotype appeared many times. The CDR3 protein is CASSPPGTVGRQPQHF. The DNA for the CDR3 is TGTGCCAGCAGTCCCCCGGGGACAGTTGGAAGGCAGCCCCAGCATTTT. This sequence joins TRBV12-3 or TRBV12-4 and TRBJ1-5; 7 bases align to TRBD1. The CDR3 spans 16 residues. J lost 7 bases, V lost 5 bases, and 14 bases had no gene match.